This T cell receptor beta chain was retrieved from a study of T cell responses to AZD1222 COVID-19 vaccine listed by TCRdb under 2021. General notes on the study: TCR sequencing was performed for roughly 250 trial participants, of whom about 200 were given two doses of AZD1222 and around 25 were given two doses of MenACWY control vaccine. Enrollment into the trials was organized by age into subgroups of 18-55, 56-69 and 70-plus years, and those subgroups contained approximately 150, 30 and 60 TCR-sequenced participants, respectively. General conclusions and limits of the study: Because no day 14 peak-response samples were available, repertoires were characterized only after the peak T cell response. Epitopes outside the regions mutated in the B.1.351 and B.1.1.7 variants were reportedly recognized by nearly half of the unique spike-specific TCRs. Participants were mostly white British and included more females than males, and it was suggested by the authors that clonal diversity may have been underestimated. A significant rise in spike-specific TCR breadth and depth was observed after two AZD1222 doses relative to day 0 and relative to MenACWY recipients. Conclusions about previously exposed vaccinees were limited because only 6 or 7 AZD1222 recipients were SARS-CoV-2 seropositive at baseline. CD4 TCRs associated with the vaccine covered the entire spike protein, and the dominant responses were in regions 160-218 and 743-854. In the small 56-69-year group, the increase in depth fell short of significance, most likely because of low power.

This clone was counted a single time. Its antigen target is currently unknown. No clone much larger than this one lies a single base away; base qualities are absent. The time point label corresponds to: about 28 days (+/-7) after the second vaccine dose. AZD1222 recipients whose second dose came at about 4 weeks and those whose second dose came at about 12 weeks were combined into one group, since spike-specific TCR depth and breadth did not differ between the two schedules. Samples from vaccinated people were obtained from the UK trials COV001 and COV002, which included a single-blind randomized controlled phase 2/3 trial of AZD1222 (ChAdOx1 nCoV-19) in healthy adults. Trial participant PBMC samples were collected at day 0 and day 28 after the second dose for TCRbeta chain sequencing. The CDR3 regions of human TCRbeta chains were subjected to immunosequencing. The study's processing was this. TCRs in the repertoires were compared against a reference library of SARS-CoV-2-specific TCRs that had been generated with the MIRA antigen-specificity platform. Breadth meant the fraction of unique TCRs that were SARS-CoV-2-associated, whereas depth meant the fraction of total T cells that were SARS-CoV-2-associated. Each spike-specific TCR was assigned to its reactive spike region and to a CD4 or CD8 class using the MIRA data. Log10-transformed breadth and depth values were compared by one-way ANOVA with Sidak's multiple comparisons tests. TCRdb obtained this table from immuneACCESS and retained in-frame rearrangements with V and J assigned. These tables miss some clones; where compared with another copy, unresolved V genes account for less than half of the shortfall, and the remainder is unexplained. The DNA was the basis for D and trimming; V, J and clone size are from that table. Recorded for this sample are about 180,000 clones; 80% to 95% of them occurred a single time. Of the sample, more than 1.5% falls within the top ten clones.

This TCR derives from an adult who received the AZD1222 COVID-19 vaccine. This material consisted of peripheral blood, taken 28 days after the second AZD1222 dose.

Read as DNA, the sequence is TGTGCCAGCACTCCTTCGGGGGTGGCCGAGCAGCCCCAGCATTTT. Translated, it gives CASTPSGVAEQPQHF. The V and J segments used are TRBV6-5 and TRBJ1-5; TRBD1 is a weak D gene call, 5 bases matching. Trimming takes 7 bases from V and 7 bases from J, and the germline ends sit 20 bases apart. Reading the germline V gene gives CDR1 MNHEY and CDR2 SVGAGI. The CDR3 numbers 15 residues from cysteine through phenylalanine. Of the read, only the CDR3 DNA is kept; its 45 bases are in frame from base 1.